A selection of T cell receptor beta chains follows, all from one sample in a study of human T cells and chemical hapten exposure. From the RACE reads, TCRdb called clonotypes with MiXCR, one entry per CDR3 protein. Counted here are some 44,000 distinct CDR3 sequences, just under 9% occurring once; the ten biggest clones make up 15%. This material consisted of whole blood, taken in connection with sensitization to the hapten diphenylcyclopropenone (DPC). The receptors were sampled from a woman aged 40 to 49 with alopecia areata. Some clones in this sample may be carry-over from other donors' samples. CDR3s include the opening cysteine and the closing phenylalanine or tryptophan. The D gene is left open where the match is weak. Clone size is given for some rows only: seen once, a few or many times, or a class if the clone is expanded.

V: TRBV6-5; size: NA; J: TRBJ2-1; D: TRBD2; CDR3: CASSPGLANNEQFF; DNA: TGTGCCAGCAGTCCCGGACTAGCAAACAATGAGCAGTTCTTC
V: TRBV6-2/TRBV6-3; size: few; J: TRBJ2-7; D: NA; CDR3: CASSSRDNSYEQYF; DNA: TGTGCCAGCAGTTCCCGGGACAACTCCTACGAGCAGTACTTC
V: TRBV20-1; size: many; J: TRBJ2-3; D: NA; CDR3: CSASPFTDTQYF; DNA: TGCAGTGCTAGCCCTTTCACAGATACGCAGTATTTT
V: TRBV30; size: many; J: TRBJ1-1; D: NA; CDR3: CAWRRPGGWDTEAFF; DNA: TGTGCCTGGAGACGCCCGGGCGGGTGGGACACTGAAGCTTTCTTT
V: TRBV11-2; size: many; J: TRBJ1-3; D: TRBD1; CDR3: CASSRLGTGGLSGNTIYF; DNA: TGTGCCAGCAGCCGCCTGGGGACAGGGGGCCTCTCTGGAAACACCATATATTTT
V: TRBV5-1; size: many; J: TRBJ2-3; D: TRBD2; CDR3: CASRLSGGSDTQYF; DNA: TGCGCCAGCAGATTAAGCGGGGGGTCAGATACGCAGTATTTT
V: TRBV12-5; size: few; J: TRBJ2-1; D: TRBD2; CDR3: CASGRGGAPNEQFF; DNA: TGTGCTAGTGGTCGCGGGGGGGCCCCAAATGAGCAGTTCTTC
V: TRBV6-2/TRBV6-3; size: few; J: TRBJ2-3; D: NA; CDR3: CASSYEYGLASQTDTQYF; DNA: TGTGCCAGCAGTTACGAATACGGCCTAGCAAGTCAGACAGATACGCAGTATTTT
V: TRBV13; size: few; J: TRBJ2-7; D: NA; CDR3: CASSSGLSYEQYF; DNA: TGTGCCAGCAGCTCGGGACTTTCCTACGAGCAGTACTTC
V: TRBV5-7; size: many; J: TRBJ1-6; D: NA; CDR3: CASSRGRIPSYNSPLHF; DNA: TGTGCCAGCAGCCGAGGACGGATTCCCTCCTATAATTCACCCCTCCACTTT
V: TRBV13; size: many; J: TRBJ1-3; D: NA; CDR3: CASSSSPKWGPNRSGNTIYF; DNA: TGTGCCAGCAGCTCTAGCCCCAAATGGGGGCCTAATCGCTCTGGAAACACCATATATTTT
V: TRBV18; size: many; J: TRBJ1-2; D: NA; CDR3: CASSTTTPGARGYTF; DNA: TGTGCCAGCTCAACTACAACCCCAGGGGCCCGCGGCTACACCTTC
V: TRBV11-2; size: many; J: TRBJ2-7; D: NA; CDR3: CASSLDGSRSYEQYF; DNA: TGTGCCAGCAGCTTAGATGGGAGCCGCTCCTACGAGCAGTACTTC
V: TRBV28; size: many; J: TRBJ1-2; D: NA; CDR3: CASTGVPADYTF; DNA: TGTGCCAGCACCGGAGTTCCAGCGGACTACACCTTC
V: TRBV6-5; size: few; J: TRBJ1-5; D: NA; CDR3: CASSPTGFSNQPQHF; DNA: TGTGCCAGCAGTCCCACAGGGTTTAGCAATCAGCCCCAGCATTTT
V: TRBV5-1; size: NA; J: TRBJ2-1; D: NA; CDR3: CASSLVGETYNEQFF; DNA: TGCGCCAGCAGCTTGGTGGGGGAAACCTACAATGAGCAGTTCTTC
V: TRBV4-3; size: few; J: TRBJ1-2; D: NA; CDR3: CASSTTGYNYGYTF; DNA: TGCGCCAGCAGTACTACAGGGTATAACTATGGCTACACCTTC
V: TRBV29-1; size: NA; J: TRBJ1-1; D: NA; CDR3: CSTPSIGAEAFF; DNA: TGCAGCACCCCCTCAATTGGCGCTGAAGCTTTCTTT
V: TRBV12-3/TRBV12-4; size: many; J: TRBJ2-3; D: NA; CDR3: CASSLIGRRDTQYF; DNA: TGTGCCAGCAGTTTAATCGGGAGACGCGATACGCAGTATTTT
V: TRBV7-8; size: many; J: TRBJ2-5; D: TRBD1; CDR3: CASSLAGDRRPVMYF; DNA: TGTGCCAGCAGCTTAGCGGGGGACAGAAGACCTGTTATGTACTTC
V: TRBV12-3/TRBV12-4; size: few; J: TRBJ1-4; D: NA; CDR3: CASRWQSNEKLFF; DNA: TGTGCCAGCAGGTGGCAGAGTAATGAAAAACTGTTTTTT
V: TRBV5-5; size: many; J: TRBJ2-7; D: TRBD1; CDR3: CASSLQGAGVYEQYF; DNA: TGTGCCAGCAGCTTGCAGGGGGCGGGTGTCTACGAGCAGTACTTC
V: TRBV18; size: many; J: TRBJ1-6; D: TRBD1; CDR3: CASSPRDRGSPLHF; DNA: TGTGCCAGCTCACCACGGGACAGGGGCTCACCCCTCCACTTT
V: TRBV7-3; size: many; J: TRBJ2-3; D: NA; CDR3: CASSLSPRSSRPGTDTQYF; DNA: TGTGCCAGCAGCTTATCCCCCCGATCGTCCCGCCCTGGCACAGATACGCAGTATTTT
V: TRBV4-2; size: NA; J: TRBJ1-5; D: NA; CDR3: CASSQERDQPQHF; DNA: TGTGCCAGCAGCCAAGAACGGGATCAGCCCCAGCATTTT
V: TRBV28; size: few; J: TRBJ1-2; D: TRBD1; CDR3: CASSLEPDRAHTF; DNA: TGTGCCAGCAGTTTAGAGCCGGACAGGGCCCACACCTTC
V: TRBV7-3; size: many; J: TRBJ2-6; D: NA; CDR3: CASSLGSFGANVLTF; DNA: TGTGCCAGCAGCCTGGGATCATTTGGGGCCAACGTCCTGACTTTC
V: TRBV27; size: many; J: TRBJ2-1; D: TRBD1; CDR3: CASAHRGPRTYNEQFF; DNA: TGTGCCAGCGCGCACAGGGGCCCACGAACCTACAATGAGCAGTTCTTC
V: TRBV4-2; size: NA; J: TRBJ2-7; D: NA; CDR3: CASSQGPEQYF; DNA: TGTGCCAGCAGCCAAGGACCCGAGCAGTACTTC
V: TRBV9; size: many; J: TRBJ2-7; D: TRBD1; CDR3: CASSAGQAGVGQYF; DNA: TGTGCCAGCAGCGCGGGACAGGCAGGCGTAGGGCAGTACTTC
V: TRBV5-1; size: many; J: TRBJ2-1; D: NA; CDR3: CASSPPGFGNEQFF; DNA: TGCGCCAGCAGCCCGCCGGGGTTCGGCAATGAGCAGTTCTTC
V: TRBV12-3/TRBV12-4; size: few; J: TRBJ2-7; D: NA; CDR3: CASSFHREQYF; DNA: TGTGCCAGCAGTTTCCACCGCGAGCAGTACTTC
V: TRBV6-6; size: many; J: TRBJ2-1; D: NA; CDR3: CASSSFTGNEQFF; DNA: TGTGCCAGCAGTTCCTTTACGGGCAATGAGCAGTTCTTC
V: TRBV20-1; size: few; J: TRBJ2-3; D: NA; CDR3: CSARKGGRSTDTQYF; DNA: TGCAGTGCTAGAAAGGGGGGCAGGAGCACAGATACGCAGTATTTT
V: TRBV14; size: many; J: TRBJ1-1; D: NA; CDR3: CASSQDGRTSSAFF; DNA: TGTGCCAGCAGCCAAGATGGAAGGACTAGTTCGGCTTTCTTT
V: TRBV4-2; size: NA; J: TRBJ1-2; D: NA; CDR3: CASSQRSGPNYGYTF; DNA: TGTGCCAGCAGCCAACGGTCCGGGCCTAACTATGGCTACACCTTC
V: TRBV4-1; size: many; J: TRBJ1-4; D: NA; CDR3: CASSQSPTANEKLFF; DNA: TGCGCCAGCAGCCAATCACCCACCGCGAATGAAAAACTGTTTTTT
V: TRBV10-3; size: NA; J: TRBJ2-7; D: NA; CDR3: CAISVIGHEQYF; DNA: TGTGCCATCAGTGTAATCGGGCACGAGCAGTACTTC
V: TRBV7-2; size: few; J: TRBJ2-7; D: NA; CDR3: CASSLGPYGSYEQYF; DNA: TGTGCCAGCAGCTTAGGACCTTACGGCTCCTACGAGCAGTACTTC
V: TRBV12-3/TRBV12-4; size: many; J: TRBJ2-4; D: NA; CDR3: CASSLGLKDIQYF; DNA: TGTGCCAGCAGTTTAGGCCTGAAGGACATTCAGTACTTC
V: TRBV7-3; size: NA; J: TRBJ2-3; D: TRBD2; CDR3: CASSLASGHSTDTQYF; DNA: TGTGCCAGCAGCTTGGCTAGCGGCCATAGCACAGATACGCAGTATTTT
V: TRBV25-1; size: NA; J: TRBJ1-1; D: NA; CDR3: CASSDPNTEAFF; DNA: TGTGCCAGCAGTGACCCGAACACTGAAGCTTTCTTT
V: TRBV7-3; size: many; J: TRBJ2-7; D: TRBD1; CDR3: CASSSTGTGVDGQYF; DNA: TGTGCCAGCAGCTCGACCGGGACAGGGGTTGACGGGCAGTACTTC
V: TRBV11-2; size: many; J: TRBJ1-2; D: TRBD1; CDR3: CASSSGTESYGYTF; DNA: TGTGCCAGCAGCTCCGGGACAGAATCCTATGGCTACACCTTC
V: TRBV28; size: many; J: TRBJ1-5; D: NA; CDR3: CASSFRQSNQPQHF; DNA: TGTGCCAGCAGTTTCCGACAGAGCAATCAGCCCCAGCATTTT
V: TRBV10-3; size: NA; J: TRBJ2-3; D: TRBD1; CDR3: CANAGGGTDTQYF; DNA: TGTGCCAATGCAGGGGGAGGCACAGATACGCAGTATTTT
V: TRBV28; size: NA; J: TRBJ2-2; D: TRBD2; CDR3: CASSLMLAGSTGELFF; DNA: TGTGCCAGCAGTTTAATGCTAGCGGGGAGTACCGGGGAGCTGTTTTTT
V: TRBV7-2; size: NA; J: TRBJ2-3; D: NA; CDR3: CASSLARGSDTQYF; DNA: TGTGCCAGCAGCTTAGCGCGCGGTTCCGATACGCAGTATTTT